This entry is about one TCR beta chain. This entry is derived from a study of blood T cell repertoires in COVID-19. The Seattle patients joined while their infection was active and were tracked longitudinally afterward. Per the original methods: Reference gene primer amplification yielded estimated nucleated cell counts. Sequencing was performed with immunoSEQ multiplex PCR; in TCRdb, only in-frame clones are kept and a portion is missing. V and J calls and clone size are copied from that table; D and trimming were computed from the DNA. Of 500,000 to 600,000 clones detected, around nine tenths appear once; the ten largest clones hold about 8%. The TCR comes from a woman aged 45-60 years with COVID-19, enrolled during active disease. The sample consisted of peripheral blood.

The chain's CDR3 is CASSSRDRGTEAFF. In DNA, the CDR3 is TGTGCCAGCAGCAGCCGGGACAGGGGCACTGAAGCTTTCTTT. The V gene is TRBV5-4, the J gene TRBJ1-1; 10 bases match TRBD1. The length of the CDR3 is 14 residues. The germline gives CDR1 SGHNT, CDR2 YYREEE (reference sequence). V lost 4 bases and J lost 4; bases outside the gene matches: 4. Full variable domain (outside the CDR3, taken from reference TRBV5-4 and TRBJ1-1): ETGVTQSPTHLIKTRGQQVTLRCSSQSGHNTVSWYQQALGQGPQFIFQYYREEENGRGNFPPRFSGLQFPNYSSELNVNALELDDSALYLCASSSRDRGTEAFFGQGTRLTVV.